Described below is a single T cell receptor beta chain sequence and its context. What it binds is unknown. The sample belongs to a study of metastatic and nonmetastatic thyroid tumors. The overall study: Repertoires of blood and of tissue (tumor or nodule) from malignant and benign thyroid patients were compared.

Notes on the study in general: In both blood and tumor samples, TCR beta diversity was reported significantly higher for malignant than benign nodules.

Authors' methods: Clinicopathological groups differed in CDR3, with these differences serving to build a distant-metastasis classifier for papillary thyroid cancer. Using MiXCR, TCRdb re-called clones from the PCR reads. The V and J calls shown here were made by TCRdb, not taken from the authors' results. Of approximately 35,000 clones listed, around a third are singletons. All patients were untreated before thyroid surgery. CDR3 length equals 13 residues. After removal of 6 bases from V and 1 base from J, the junction contained 3 bases not matched to a gene. This clonotype was obtained from a female donor with papillary thyroid cancer or a benign thyroid nodule (not recorded which). Some clones in this sample may be carry-over from other donors' samples. Material for sequencing was tumor tissue. V usage is TRBV12-3 or TRBV12-4 and J usage is TRBJ2-7; 7 positions match TRBD2. CDR3 bases: TGTGCCAGCAGGGGGGGGGTTTCCTACGAGCAGTACTTC. It is translated as CASRGGVSYEQYF.